This T cell receptor (beta chain) was sequenced for a study of cytomegalovirus exposure and HLA in healthy donors listed by TCRdb under 2017. At the level of the whole study: According to an earlier analysis of 587 of the donors, about 179 million T cells yielded 90 million to 130 million unique TCR beta sequences and around 300 Gb of sequence data. An early release that covered roughly 600 HLA-typed donors contained around 300 gigabases of sequencing data and 85 million to 100 million unique TCR sequences. Among the roughly 400 genotyped donors, approximately 76% belonged to the genetic ancestry cluster associated with self-reported Caucasian donors. The study aimed to test whether cataloging public T cell receptors could reveal signatures of past pathogen exposure. Using immunosequencing, the study profiled T cell repertoires from roughly 650 subjects and related those repertoires to cytomegalovirus serostatus. Besides the first cohort of 500 to 700 subjects, a separate validation cohort made up of roughly 130 different subjects was used. The study combined high-throughput TCR immunosequencing, statistical association of individual TCRs with disease status, and machine learning to predict cytomegalovirus infection status. In a later analysis, previously published TCR beta repertoires from some 640 donors were re-analyzed and high-resolution HLA genotyping was added so that TCR occurrence patterns could be studied. The later analysis used no new phenotypic data to find candidate immune exposures, relying instead on TCR beta sequences and their occurrence across donors. In an earlier analysis of 587 of the donors, high-throughput TCR beta sequencing was used to judge whether each TCR beta V gene segment behaved as functional or pseudogenic. Donor age, sex, ethnicity and CMV serostatus were compiled together with the repertoire data. A later genetic analysis took genome-wide SNP genotypes for about 55% of the roughly 700 donors and used that subset as a discovery cohort. All discovery cohort repertoires had been generated using a single sequencing platform. HLA typing included class I and class II loci at four-digit resolution. Typing coverage differed by locus: A, B, C, DRB1 and DQB1 were typed in roughly 620-630 donors, DQA1 in about 510, DPA1 in roughly 590, and DPB1 in just under 490. Roughly 5 DR-DQ haplotypes were handled as single units for association and clustering because linkage in the cohort was strong. Among a few hundred genotyped donors of the cohort, an average of approximately 230,000 unique TCR beta nucleotide sequences were sequenced per donor, around 20% of them non-productive. Overall results and qualifications from the work: In a later analysis, 16,951 TCR beta sequences were associated with specific HLA alleles at a false discovery rate of 0.05. A few of the identified cytomegalovirus-associated TCR beta chains were confirmed in vitro to be specific for cytomegalovirus antigens. The cohort was sequenced for TCR beta chains only, and without alpha or paired-chain data the features that could be detected were limited. According to a later analysis, most CMV-associated TCR beta chains appeared to be HLA-restricted, and the HLA associations seemed to be driven largely by CMV exposure. For the cohort, immune exposure information was limited to CMV serostatus. V-gene and J-gene trimming of TCR beta chains was associated with a missense DCLRE1C variant in a later genetic analysis, and the association was replicated in an independent cohort. Some IMGT-functional V segments, including TRBV6-2 and TRBV6-3, could not be distinguished by the 87-base-pair reads and were therefore excluded. The study gave a list of 150 to 200 TCR beta chains associated with cytomegalovirus. In a later analysis, several top co-occurrence clusters were reported to appear linked to parvovirus B19, influenza, CMV and Epstein-Barr virus. In both the original and validation cohorts, the classifier was reported to diagnose cytomegalovirus status with high specificity and sensitivity. A later analysis found that HLA-associated TCR beta chains were more clonally expanded and had lower generation probabilities than equally common non-associated chains. A further reported finding was that TCR beta sequences accurately predicted the HLA-A and HLA-B alleles for most subjects in the first cohort. When HLA alleles, especially DR and DQ, strongly co-occurred, attributing TCR associations to individual alleles was difficult. Most TCR sequences were observed very rarely across donors, whereas some public TCRs were present in many individuals. In an earlier analysis of 587 of the donors, most TCR beta V segments appeared in productive rearrangements about 90% or about 30% of the time, broadly matching IMGT annotations. Correlated functional status among segregating V segments might reflect linkage disequilibrium, but an unknown experimental factor could not be ruled out. A group of highly shared sequence variants was considered likely to be a technical artifact of the sequencing pipeline. In a later genetic analysis, fewer N-insertions in productive TCRs were reported among donors in an Asian-associated ancestry cluster than the roughly 670-donor mean. The presence/absence analyses assumed that sequencing depth was roughly uniform across donors, and that assumption may not be true. In a later analysis, TCR association rates were found to vary across HLA loci, with the most associated TCRs seen for DRB1 alleles and the fewest for HLA-C alleles. About 17 rarely observed V segments, including chromosome 9 orphons, were excluded from the earlier analysis of approximately 500 of the donors because counts were too low. According to the authors, the approach could potentially be generalized to other disease states and immunological phenotypes. HLA typing was unavailable for some donors at each locus, so association tests used only the typed subset.

Note on this clone: There is no known antigen for this receptor. The input lacks base qualities; no much larger clone sits a single base away.

The cohort comprised 710 or so healthy bone marrow donors. All cohort members were sampled while nominally healthy, although unrecorded immune exposures were likely present. The donor was CMV seropositive and was included in the group of 250 to 300 seropositive cohort members. A peripheral blood sample was provided by each donor, and peripheral blood mononuclear cells were used for TCR beta sequencing. The Qiagen DNeasy Blood Extraction Kit was used to extract genomic DNA from the blood cell samples. Library method: the immunoSEQ multiplex PCR assay. For the multiplex PCR, a mixture combining 60 forward primers for TCR Vbeta segments and 13 reverse primers for TCR Jbeta segments was used. Amplification of the CDR3 region of rearranged TCR beta genes was performed with a multiplex PCR assay on genomic DNA. On the Illumina HiSeq System, the amplified TCR beta libraries were sequenced as 87-base-pair reads. The original pipeline was this. Across the 600 to 700 repertoires, a later analysis counted roughly 77 million unique TCR beta chains, about 10 million of which were shared by at least two donors. Raw reads were error-corrected and collapsed into unique sequences with a nearest-neighbor algorithm that merged closely related sequences to remove PCR and sequencing errors. To assign V, D and J gene segments, CDR3 sequences were aligned to IMGT reference sequences. For a sequence to be retained, a match of at least six nucleotides to both a V gene segment and a J gene segment was required. Rearrangements were called productive when the CDR3 lacked stop codons and stayed in frame with V and J; all others were non-productive. Following IMGT convention, CDR3 was defined as the stretch from the second conserved V-encoded cysteine to the conserved J-encoded phenylalanine. Sequences without an unambiguous match to a single V gene segment were excluded from the earlier analysis of almost 600 of the donors. In an earlier analysis of several hundred of the donors, V segments were called functional above 56.7% productive rearrangements and were called segregating when the between-donor standard deviation exceeded 5%. A statistical classification framework was built to diagnose cytomegalovirus status from the catalog of TCR beta chain sequences. V and J gene assignment, in a later analysis, came from comparing TCR nucleotide sequences with IMGT/GENE-DB human TR gene sequences. A later analysis assigned CDR3 sequences and most-parsimonious VDJ recombination scenarios with the TCRdist pipeline. In a later analysis, every TCR beta chain was defined by the combination of its CDR3 amino acid sequence and its V-gene family, and reads without a unique V-gene family were dropped. As a way to deal with suspected cross-contamination and a sequencing artifact, a later analysis dropped 450 to 600 nucleotide sequences that were highly shared and had low generation probability. In a later analysis, a clonal expansion index was calculated for each public chain from normalized within-repertoire ranks of inferred template counts. In a later analysis, generation probabilities were computed using a VDJ recombination model fitted to out-of-frame rearrangements, and the results were checked against IGoR. A later analysis scored TCR-TCR, TCR-HLA and TCR-CMV co-occurrence with hypergeometric tests, applying a repertoire-size bias correction to TCR pairs. To estimate false discovery rates, a later analysis permuted the HLA or CMV assignments 20 times. In a later analysis, co-occurring TCRs were grouped using DBSCAN, with TCRdist sequence similarity added in when clustering inside HLA-allele-positive subsets. Repertoires with fewer than 30,000 or more than 120,000 public chains, plus five repertoires with anomalous nucleotide sharing, were excluded from co-occurrence clustering. Sourced from immuneACCESS, this table was stored by TCRdb with only in-frame sequences that have V and J called. A share of the clones is absent; for the studies checked, an unresolved V gene accounts for under half, and the remainder has no known explanation. V and J calls and clone size are those listed in that table; D and trimming were worked out from the DNA. The sample table shows about 43,000 clones, and over 55% are seen once. Around 11% of the sample lies in the top ten.

From its cysteine to its phenylalanine, the CDR3 spans 16 amino acids. Just CDR3 DNA is preserved here, 48 bases in frame from base 1. The V end gives up 3 bases and the J end 4 bases, leaving 13 bases in the junction not matched to a gene. From the germline V gene (reference sequence), CDR1 is GTSNPN and CDR2 is SVGIG. Here the chain combines TRBV30 and TRBJ1-2; TRBD1 lines up with 8 middle nucleotides. Input material: PBMCs. This receptor was obtained from a man aged 55-75 years in good health and CMV-seropositive. The DNA is as follows: TGTGCCTGGAGCCCGGACAGGGCGGGCTCTGTCTATGGCTACACCTTC. This encodes CAWSPDRAGSVYGYTF. Reference TRBV30 and TRBJ1-2 genes cover what lies past the CDR3, so the full variable domain is SQTIHQWPATLVQPVGSPLSLECTVEGTSNPNLYWYRQAAGRGLQLLFYSVGIGQISSEVPQNLSASRPQDRQFILSSKKLLLSDSGFYLCAWSPDRAGSVYGYTFGSGTRLTVV.